Presented here are 9 T cell receptor beta chains from one specimen sequenced in a study of shared clonotypes between healthy human individuals. The assay was immunoSEQ multiplex PCR, and TCRdb's table has in-frame clones only and misses some. Of more than 400,000 clones in the sample, roughly 95% were seen once. Material for sequencing was naive CD4+ T cells sorted from blood. Described subset: CD45RA+ positively selected. The receptors originated from a young woman in good health.

The rearrangement links TRBV4-1 to TRBJ1-6, with no clear D. V lost 4 bases and J lost 7, with 8 bases in between. Germline lookup yields CDR1 MGHRA and CDR2 YSYEKL. CDR3 length: 13 residues. The CDR3 protein is CASSPTVNSPLHF. In DNA form, the CDR3 reads TGCGCCAGCAGCCCCACAGTAAATTCACCCCTCCACTTT.

The chain is built from TRBV6-5 and TRBJ2-4; the D call may be TRBD1 or TRBD2 (6 bases each). Germline CDR1 is MNHEY and CDR2 is SVGAGI. Deletions cut 6 bases from V and 10 bases from J, with 19 bases between. The CDR3 consists of 14 residues. CDR3 in amino acids: CASSNRGPPGIQYF. CDR3 DNA sequence: TGTGCCAGCAGCAACCGGGGGCCGCCGGGGATTCAGTACTTC.

The chain couples TRBV4-1 to TRBJ2-1, with 9 bases fitting TRBD2. V lost 0 bases, J lost 5 bases, and 8 bases stayed unmatched. CDR3 length equals 17 residues. Germline V gives CDR1 MGHRA, CDR2 YSYEKL. CDR3 DNA sequence: TGCGCCAGCAGCCAAGAATATAGCGGGAGTGGAAACAATGAGCAGTTCTTC. Protein: CASSQEYSGSGNNEQFF.

This clone was seen a handful of times. The V call is TRBV18, the J call TRBJ1-1; 8 positions agree with TRBD1. The CDR3 covers 14 residues. Germline V CDR1 and CDR2: KGHSH, LQKENI. The trim removed 5 bases at V and 1 base at J, leaving 3 bases unmatched. The CDR3 is CASSRTGTNTEAFF. The CDR3 DNA reads TGTGCCAGCTCAAGGACAGGGACGAACACTGAAGCTTTCTTT.

The chain is built from TRBV18 and TRBJ1-3; 12 nucleotides match TRBD1. The CDR3 spans 16 residues. The V segment lost 2 bases and the J segment 4 bases; nucleotides outside the gene matches: 3. Germline CDR1 and CDR2: KGHSH and LQKENI. DNA of the CDR3: TGTGCCAGCTCACCAGCCGGGACAGGGGGCGGAAACACCATATATTTT. Its protein product is CASSPAGTGGGNTIYF.

The rearrangement uses TRBV28 and TRBJ2-7, with a tentative D call TRBD1 (6 bases). This CDR3 has 13 residues. V was shortened by 8 bases and J by 2 bases, with 13 bases between the two germline ends. CDR1 is MDHEN and CDR2 is SYDVKM in the germline V gene. The CDR3 sequence is CASGLGQTYEQYF. The DNA for the CDR3 is TGTGCCAGCGGTCTGGGACAAACCTACGAGCAGTACTTC.

On this clone itself: No DNA is shown, since the ends of the CDR3 on it are uncertain; the CDR3 is the one TCRdb lists. This chain connects TRBV27 to TRBJ1-4; the table's D call of TRBD1 was not tested on the DNA. Germline V CDR1 and CDR2: MNHEY, SMNVEV (reference sequence). The CDR3 extends over 15 residues, inclusive of both ends. The CDR3 loop reads CASSSSGQGEEKLFF.

Notes on this clone: Other nucleotide sequences from this sample produce the same CDR3. The rearrangement joins TRBV19 to TRBJ2-5; TRBD1 aligns across 9 bases. The J call may be mistaken, given a closer DNA end match to TRBJ2-7. The germline gives CDR1 LNHDA, CDR2 SQIVND (reference sequence). This CDR3 has 14 amino acids. DNA of the CDR3: TGTGCCAGTAGTATTGGGACAGGGCCCTACGAGCAGTACTTC. Translated: CASSIGTGPYEQYF.

The rearrangement links TRBV19 to TRBJ1-5, with D tentatively TRBD1 (5 bases). The CDR3 is made up of 15 amino acids. V shed 0 bases and J shed 4 bases, with 10 bases lying between them. The germline V gene has CDR1 LNHDA and CDR2 SQIVND (reference sequence). The CDR3 reads CASSIDRGQNQPQHF. For the CDR3, the DNA is TGTGCCAGTAGTATAGATAGGGGCCAGAATCAGCCCCAGCATTTT. Based on the CDR3 plus reference TRBV19 and TRBJ1-5, the full variable domain is DGGITQSPKYLFRKEGQNVTLSCEQNLNHDAMYWYRQDPGQGLRLIYYSQIVNDFQKGDIAEGYSVSREKKESFPLTVTSAQKNPTAFYLCASSIDRGQNQPQHFGDGTRLSIL.